Each of the 29 T cell receptor beta chains below was sequenced from the same sample in a study of T-cell memory formation after mild COVID-19. MiXCR was run by TCRdb on the 5' RACE reads, yielding one entry per CDR3 protein. The table records roughly 610,000 distinct CDR3 sequences, 15% to 20% of them present only once. The sequenced sample was PBMCs or a T cell subset sorted from them (not recorded which). Every receptor here comes from an adult woman who had mild COVID-19 (a few samples of this study predate the infection). Cell type and time point are not known.

This clonotype was recorded at least ten times. The chain couples TRBV18 to TRBJ2-1; D is perhaps TRBD1 or TRBD2 (6 bases each). Trimming pared 3 bases from V and 6 bases from J, leaving 12 bases between. The CDR3 consists of 14 residues. Germline V CDR1 and CDR2: KGHSH, LQKENI. The CDR3 sequence: CASSPGGLGNEQFF. CDR3 DNA sequence: TGTGCCAGCTCACCTGGGGGGCTAGGCAATGAGCAGTTCTTC.

This clonotype has more than one count but fewer than ten. The V and J genes are TRBV29-1 and TRBJ2-3; D unclear. The CDR3 runs 14 residues. Germline CDR1 SQVTM, CDR2 ANQGSEA. The V gene lost 8 bases and the J gene lost 0 bases, with 15 bases spanning the gap. CDR3 DNA: TGCAGCTTTCTGACTTCGTCTAGCACAGATACGCAGTATTTT. This encodes CSFLTSSSTDTQYF.

The chain combines TRBV11-2 with TRBJ2-5; either TRBD1 or TRBD2 may fit D (6 bases each). This CDR3 region has 15 residues. V gave up 5 bases and J gave up 4 bases, with 17 bases separating them. Germline-derived CDR1 and CDR2 are SGHAT and FQNNGV. This CDR3 reads CASSLMGGWGETQYF. CDR3 DNA sequence: TGTGCCAGCAGCCTCATGGGGGGCTGGGGAGAGACCCAGTACTTC. The entire variable domain, with the rest obtained from reference TRBV11-2 and TRBJ2-5, is as follows: EAGVAQSPRYKIIEKRQSVAFWCNPISGHATLYWYQQILGQGPKLLIQFQNNGVVDDSQLPKDRFSAERLKGVDSTLKIQPAKLEDSAVYLCASSLMGGWGETQYFGPGTRLLVL.

This chain connects TRBV12-3 or TRBV12-4 to TRBJ1-3, with 8 bases matching TRBD1. Trimming took 5 bases from V and 14 from J; bases not matched to a gene: 11. The CDR3 is 13 amino acids. The CDR3 spells CASSRGQVPHLYF. CDR3 DNA sequence: TGTGCCAGCAGTCGGGGACAGGTACCCCATTTATATTTT.

This clonotype was counted only a few times. This chain links TRBV2 with TRBJ2-7, with D possibly TRBD1 on 6 matching bases. The CDR3 has 15 residues. Germline CDR1 reads SNHLY; CDR2 reads FYNNEI. V lost 2 bases, J lost 5 bases, and 16 bases lay in between. CDR3: CASSERRQAQNEQYF. The CDR3 region has the DNA TGTGCCAGCAGTGAAAGGAGACAGGCCCAGAACGAGCAGTACTTC.

This chain uses TRBV6-5 with TRBJ2-3; TRBD2 aligns across 8 bases. This CDR3 spans 15 amino acids. Germline assignment: CDR1 MNHEY and CDR2 SVGAGI. Trimming removed 6 bases from V and 2 bases from J; junction bases left unmatched: 7. For the CDR3, the DNA is TGTGCCAGCAGCCGAGCGGGAGCCTACACAGATACGCAGTATTTT. Its protein product is CASSRAGAYTDTQYF.

CDR3 DNA: TGTGCCAGCTCACCACGGGAAGGAAACACCATATATTTT. Residues: CASSPREGNTIYF. The chain is built from TRBV18 and TRBJ1-3, with unresolved D. This CDR3 is built from 13 residues. Between the trimmed V and J ends, which lost 1 base and 4 bases, there was a span of 5 bases. Germline CDR1 is KGHSH and CDR2 is LQKENI.

The chain joins TRBV25-1 to TRBJ1-1; TRBD1 matches 10 bases. This CDR3 contains 15 residues. V trimming: 6 bases; J trimming: 4 bases; junction bases outside the gene matches: 8. Germline V gene sequence: CDR1 MGHDK, CDR2 SYGVNS. The CDR3 protein is CASSVRQGAVTEAFF. The CDR3 DNA follows: TGTGCCAGCAGCGTTAGACAGGGGGCTGTCACTGAAGCTTTCTTT. The full variable domain, with the rest looked up from reference TRBV25-1 and TRBJ1-1, is EADIYQTPRYLVIGTGKKITLECSQTMGHDKMYWYQQDPGMELHLIHYSYGVNSTEKGDLSSESTVSRIRTEHFPLTLESARPSHTSQYLCASSVRQGAVTEAFFGQGTRLTVV.

This clonotype was detected a few times. V gene TRBV7-2 combines with J gene TRBJ1-5, with D possibly matching TRBD1 (5 bases). The CDR3 contains 16 residues. Trimming shortened V by 4 bases and J by 3 bases, and 16 bases separated the two germline ends. Germline CDR1 is SGHTA and CDR2 is FQGNSA. CDR3 sequence reads: CASSSSPTAYNQPQHF. As DNA, the CDR3 is TGTGCCAGCAGCTCGTCCCCGACAGCCTACAATCAGCCCCAGCATTTT.

The gene calls are TRBV29-1 and TRBJ2-5; D possibly uses TRBD1 or TRBD2 (5 bases each). The CDR3 is 14 amino acids. CDR1 and CDR2 from the germline V gene are SQVTM and ANQGSEA. Between the trimmed V and J ends, which lost 4 bases and 2 bases, there was a span of 14 bases. The CDR3 DNA sequence: TGCAGCGTTGTCCCGGGGTGGGGGCAAGAGACCCAGTACTTC. It is translated as CSVVPGWGQETQYF.

The chain recombines TRBV12-3 or TRBV12-4 with TRBJ2-3; TRBD1 matches at 10 bases. CDR3 length: 15 residues. The junction had 9 bases not matched to a gene; V was cut back by 7 bases and J by 5 bases. CDR3 residues: CASTPGQGHGDTQYF. The CDR3 DNA reads TGTGCCAGCACCCCGGGACAGGGGCATGGAGATACGCAGTATTTT.

This clonotype was seen at least ten times. V gene TRBV19 combines with J gene TRBJ1-5; D is ambiguous. V lost 9 bases and J 7 bases, leaving 16 bases between the germline ends. The CDR3 spans 13 residues. CDR1 LNHDA and CDR2 SQIVND come from the germline V gene (reference sequence). This chain's CDR3 is CASAQNTQQPQHF. CDR3 sequence (DNA): TGTGCCAGCGCGCAGAACACCCAACAGCCCCAGCATTTT.

In its sample, this clonotype was seen many times. V and J are TRBV5-6 and TRBJ2-5; D gene unclear. With 0 bases removed from V and 5 bases from J, the gap between germline ends came to 14 bases. CDR3 length: 15 residues. Germline CDR1 and CDR2: SGHDT and YYEEEE. The CDR3 nucleotides are TGTGCCAGCAGCTTGGTGGCCGCCGGACGGGAGACCCAGTACTTC. It specifies CASSLVAAGRETQYF.

The CDR3 region is CASSWDSAGNTIYF. CDR3 nucleotides: TGTGCCAGCAGCTGGGACAGCGCTGGAAACACCATATATTTT. The chain couples TRBV7-2 to TRBJ1-3; 7 bases match TRBD1. Germline CDR1 SGHTA, CDR2 FQGNSA. Trimming at V came to 4 bases and at J to 2 bases, leaving 2 bases not matched to a gene. The CDR3 covers 14 residues.

J is TRBJ2-7 and V is TRBV10-3; a possible D gene is TRBD1 (5 bases). The length of the CDR3 is 13 residues. Germline CDR1 ENHRY, CDR2 SYGVKD. Trimming removed 3 bases from V and 2 bases from J, with 8 bases in between. The CDR3 DNA reads as TGTGCCATCAGTGAAGACAGTCCCTACGAGCAGTACTTC. Amino acid sequence: CAISEDSPYEQYF.

The chain recombines TRBV20-1 with TRBJ1-2; no definite D call. V was pared by 2 bases and J by 4 bases, with 20 bases between. Germline V CDR1 and CDR2: DFQATT, SNEGSKA (reference sequence). The CDR3 is 16 residues long. This chain's CDR3 is CSARRERKSNRYGYTF. DNA for the CDR3: TGCAGTGCTAGACGGGAGAGGAAAAGCAACCGCTATGGCTACACCTTC.

This clonotype was recorded at least ten times. V and J are TRBV9 and TRBJ2-1; D is unclear. Germline loops: CDR1 SGDLS, CDR2 YYNGEE. The CDR3 totals 13 residues. V was cut by 4 bases and J by 2 bases, with 7 bases left in between. CDR3 in amino acids: CASSPRPYNEQFF. In DNA form, the CDR3 reads TGTGCCAGCAGCCCGCGCCCCTACAATGAGCAGTTCTTC.

V usage is TRBV12-3 or TRBV12-4 and J usage is TRBJ2-3; D call uncertain. CDR3 size: 13 residues. The V end was cut by 0 bases, the J end by 8 bases, with 9 bases between. The CDR3 reads CASSLAGKSTQYF. CDR3 DNA: TGTGCCAGCAGTTTAGCAGGGAAATCTACGCAGTATTTT.

J is TRBJ2-2 and V is TRBV7-2, with D perhaps matching TRBD2 (5 bases). Germline CDR1 and CDR2: SGHTA and FQGNSA. Trimming stripped 6 bases from V and 6 bases from J, with 11 bases between. The CDR3 totals 13 residues. Written as DNA, the CDR3 is TGTGCCAGCAGAATTGGGAGCCCCGGGGAGCTGTTTTTT. Its protein is CASRIGSPGELFF.

This chain joins TRBV10-3 and TRBJ2-3; unclear D gene. The CDR3 consists of 14 residues. The V gene's germline CDR1 is ENHRY and CDR2 SYGVKD. Trimming left V 4 bases short and J 2 bases short, with 10 bases between. CDR3 sequence (DNA): TGTGCCATCAGTGCCCACTCAAACACAGATACGCAGTATTTT. Translating it yields CAISAHSNTDTQYF.

This clonotype has a handful of counts. The chain is built from TRBV18 and TRBJ2-3; D is unresolved. The CDR3 length is 14 residues. Germline lookup yields CDR1 KGHSH and CDR2 LQKENI. Trimming pared 3 bases from V and 2 bases from J, leaving 9 bases between. CDR3 in DNA: TGTGCCAGCTCACCTCAAAGGGTCACAGATACGCAGTATTTT. Translating gives CASSPQRVTDTQYF.

The V and J genes are TRBV18 and TRBJ2-7; 8 bases line up with TRBD1. The CDR3 has 16 amino acids. The junction had 8 bases not matched to a gene; V was cut back by 4 bases and J by 0 bases. Germline-derived CDR1 and CDR2 are KGHSH and LQKENI. CDR3 bases: TGTGCCAGCTCACGAGTGGCGGGACAGGCCTCCTACGAGCAGTACTTC. Its translation: CASSRVAGQASYEQYF. Full variable domain (remainder filled in from reference TRBV18 and TRBJ2-7): NAGVMQNPRHLVRRRGQEARLRCSPMKGHSHVYWYRQLPEEGLKFMVYLQKENIIDESGMPKERFSAEFPKEGPSILRIQQVVRGDSAAYFCASSRVAGQASYEQYFGPGTRLTVT.

This clonotype was picked up many times. V is TRBV15 and J is TRBJ2-5; 8 bases align to TRBD2. V lost 0 bases to trimming and J lost 2 bases; unmatched junction nucleotides: 8. Per germline, CDR1 LNHNV and CDR2 YYDKDF (reference sequence). This CDR3 has 17 residues. The chain's CDR3 is CATSRDRASGRQETQYF. Written as DNA, the CDR3 is TGTGCCACCAGCAGAGATCGGGCTAGCGGGCGTCAAGAGACCCAGTACTTC. Full variable domain (outside the CDR3, taken from reference TRBV15 and TRBJ2-5): DAMVIQNPRYQVTQFGKPVTLSCSQTLNHNVMYWYQQKSSQAPKLLFHYYDKDFNNEADTPDNFQSRRPNTSFCFLDIRSPGLGDTAMYLCATSRDRASGRQETQYFGPGTRLLVL.

This sequence joins TRBV5-1 and TRBJ2-2; D is perhaps TRBD1 or TRBD2 (5 bases each). Germline CDR1 SGHRS, CDR2 YFSETQ. CDR3 size: 15 residues. Trimming removed 2 bases from V and 5 bases from J, with 13 bases in between. The CDR3 loop is CASSLRWGRTGELFF. CDR3 DNA sequence: TGCGCCAGCAGCTTACGCTGGGGACGGACCGGGGAGCTGTTTTTT.

This clonotype has only a few counts. Here the CDR3 DNA reads TGTGCCACCAGCAGGGCCGGGACAGGGGGTAATGAAAAACTGTTTTTT. It codes for CATSRAGTGGNEKLFF. The chain links TRBV15 to TRBJ1-4; the match to TRBD1 covers 11 bases. Unmatched junction bases numbered 4, after V lost 3 bases and J lost 4 bases. Germline V gene data show CDR1 as LNHNV and CDR2 as YYDKDF (reference sequence). CDR3 length: 16 residues.

This clonotype came up a few times. The rearrangement joins TRBV7-9 to TRBJ2-3; 7 bases line up with TRBD2. The trim removed 3 bases at V and 4 bases at J, leaving 16 bases unmatched. The CDR3 is made up of 18 amino acids. Germline V lookup: CDR1 SEHNR, CDR2 FQNEAQ (reference sequence). The CDR3 loop reads CASSFGRIRESRADTQYF. The CDR3 DNA reads TGTGCCAGCAGCTTCGGGAGGATCAGGGAGAGCCGCGCAGATACGCAGTATTTT.

This clonotype was seen ten or more times. This chain links TRBV7-6 with TRBJ2-5; 8 nucleotides agree with TRBD1. The ends lost 3 bases at V and 5 bases at J; junction bases unmatched: 5. CDR1 and CDR2 from the germline V gene are SGHVS and FNYEAQ. The CDR3 is 14 amino acids. The CDR3 DNA follows: TGTGCCAGCAGCTTCTCAGGGGGCCAGGAGACCCAGTACTTC. Protein sequence: CASSFSGGQETQYF.

In this sample, this clonotype turned up a few times. This chain links TRBV4-3 with TRBJ2-7; D unresolved. The CDR3 length is 15 residues. The ends were cut back, 0 bases at V and 0 bases at J, with 9 bases in the middle. From germline, CDR1 is LGHNA and CDR2 YSLEER. The CDR3 coding sequence is TGCGCCAGCAGCCAAGATTGGGGTTTCTCCTACGAGCAGTACTTC. Protein sequence: CASSQDWGFSYEQYF.

A few counts support this clonotype. In DNA, the CDR3 is TGTGCCAGCAGCCGCGACAGGGGGAAGGACAATGAGCAGTTCTTC. Amino acids: CASSRDRGKDNEQFF. The gene calls are TRBV7-8 and TRBJ2-1; 9 bases line up with TRBD1. The CDR3 has 15 amino acids. The junction had 7 bases not matched to a gene; V was cut back by 5 bases and J by 5 bases. CDR1 SGHVS and CDR2 FQNEAQ come from the germline V gene.